The sequence of this TCR beta chain was determined in a study of blood T cells in healthy people across ages. Notes on the study in general: Nothing was known about donor CMV status, and this possibly confounded expanded clonotype changes.

For every donor, a draw yielded approximately 9.8 milliliters of peripheral blood. Many counts were recorded for this clonotype. The antigen is unknown. Then a second PCR, running about 6 to 11 cycles, was carried out with a sample-barcoded 5' primer and a J-beta primer mix. TCRdb passed the 5' RACE reads through MiXCR, listing each CDR3 protein once. The sample yields fewer than 900,000 distinct CDR3 sequences, approximately 39% seen once. CDR3 length: 12 amino acids. V was trimmed by 5 bases and J by 12 bases, leaving 14 bases between them. The sequenced sample consisted of blood. The chain employs TRBV12-3 or TRBV12-4 and TRBJ2-1, with D perhaps matching TRBD2 (5 bases). The receptor was isolated from a woman aged 55-70 years in good health. The CDR3 region has the DNA TGTGCCAGCAGTGACCCGGGAACTCCGCAGTTCTTC. Translating gives CASSDPGTPQFF.